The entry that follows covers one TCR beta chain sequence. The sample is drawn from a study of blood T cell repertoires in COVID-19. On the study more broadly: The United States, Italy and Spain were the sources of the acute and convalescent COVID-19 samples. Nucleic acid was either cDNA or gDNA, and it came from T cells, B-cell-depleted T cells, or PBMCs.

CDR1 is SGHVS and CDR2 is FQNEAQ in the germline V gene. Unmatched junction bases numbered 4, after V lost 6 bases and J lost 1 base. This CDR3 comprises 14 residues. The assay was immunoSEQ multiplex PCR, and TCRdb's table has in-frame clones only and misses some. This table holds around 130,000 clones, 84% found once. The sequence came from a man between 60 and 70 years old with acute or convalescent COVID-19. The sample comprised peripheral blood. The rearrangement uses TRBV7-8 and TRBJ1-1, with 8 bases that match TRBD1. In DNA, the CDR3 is TGTGCCAGCAGTTTGACAGGGGCGAACACTGAAGCTTTCTTT. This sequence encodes CASSLTGANTEAFF.